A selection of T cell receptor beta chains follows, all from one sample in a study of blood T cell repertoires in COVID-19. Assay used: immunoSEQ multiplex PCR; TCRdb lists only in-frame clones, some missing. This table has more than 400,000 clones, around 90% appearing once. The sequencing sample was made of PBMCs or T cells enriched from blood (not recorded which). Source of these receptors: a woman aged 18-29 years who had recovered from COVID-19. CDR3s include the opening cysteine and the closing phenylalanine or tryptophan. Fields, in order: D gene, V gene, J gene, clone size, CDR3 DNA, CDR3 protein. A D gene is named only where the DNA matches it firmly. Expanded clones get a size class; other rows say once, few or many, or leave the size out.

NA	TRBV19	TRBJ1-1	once	TGTGCCAGTTCGAGGGGGAGGGACACTGAAGCTTTCTTT	CASSRGRDTEAFF
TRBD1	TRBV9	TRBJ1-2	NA	TGTGCCAGCAGCGTAGGAGTGGGACAGGGGGAAGGCTACACCTTC	CASSVGVGQGEGYTF
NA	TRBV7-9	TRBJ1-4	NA	TGTGCCAGCAGCTTAATTAGCCGAGAAAAACTGTTTTTT	CASSLISREKLFF
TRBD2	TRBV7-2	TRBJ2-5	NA	TGTGCCAGCAGCCTCGGGACTAGTAAAGAGACCCAGTACTTC	CASSLGTSKETQYF
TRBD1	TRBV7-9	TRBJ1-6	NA	TGTGCCAGCAGCCCGGGACAGATTAATTCACCCCTCCACTTT	CASSPGQINSPLHF
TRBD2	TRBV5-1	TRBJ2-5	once	TGCGCCAGCAGCGCCGGACTAGCGGGGGCCTATTCACTTGAGACCCAGTACTTC	CASSAGLAGAYSLETQYF
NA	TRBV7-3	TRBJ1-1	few	TGTGCCAGCAGCTTAAGCGGGGCAGCCTTTAACACTGAAGCTTTCTTT	CASSLSGAAFNTEAFF
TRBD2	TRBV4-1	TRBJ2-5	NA	TGCGCCAGCAGCCTCCTAGCGGGGGTAGAGACCCAGTACTTC	CASSLLAGVETQYF
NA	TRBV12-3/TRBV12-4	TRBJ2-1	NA	TGTGCCAGCAGTTTAGCCAGTTTCAGTGAGCAGTTCTTC	CASSLASFSEQFF
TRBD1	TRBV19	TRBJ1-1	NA	TGTGCCAGTTCGACAGGGCTTGAAGCTTTCTTT	CASSTGLEAFF
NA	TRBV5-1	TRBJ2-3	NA	TGCGCCAGCAGCCTGGAGGGGGCGCGCACAGATACGCAGTATTTT	CASSLEGARTDTQYF
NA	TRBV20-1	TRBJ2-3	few	TGCAGTGCTCCGGTAACAGATACGCAGTATTTT	CSAPVTDTQYF
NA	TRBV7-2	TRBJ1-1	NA	TGTGCCAGCAGCCTCCTTGTGGGGGGGGTCACTGAAGCTTTCTTT	CASSLLVGGVTEAFF
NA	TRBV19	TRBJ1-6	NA	TGTGCCAGTAGTATAGACCCGGACCGATCCAGCGGGGCACCCCTCCACTTT	CASSIDPDRSSGAPLHF
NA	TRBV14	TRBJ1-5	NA	TGTGCCAGCAGCCAAGGAGGAAATCAGCCCCAGCATTTT	CASSQGGNQPQHF